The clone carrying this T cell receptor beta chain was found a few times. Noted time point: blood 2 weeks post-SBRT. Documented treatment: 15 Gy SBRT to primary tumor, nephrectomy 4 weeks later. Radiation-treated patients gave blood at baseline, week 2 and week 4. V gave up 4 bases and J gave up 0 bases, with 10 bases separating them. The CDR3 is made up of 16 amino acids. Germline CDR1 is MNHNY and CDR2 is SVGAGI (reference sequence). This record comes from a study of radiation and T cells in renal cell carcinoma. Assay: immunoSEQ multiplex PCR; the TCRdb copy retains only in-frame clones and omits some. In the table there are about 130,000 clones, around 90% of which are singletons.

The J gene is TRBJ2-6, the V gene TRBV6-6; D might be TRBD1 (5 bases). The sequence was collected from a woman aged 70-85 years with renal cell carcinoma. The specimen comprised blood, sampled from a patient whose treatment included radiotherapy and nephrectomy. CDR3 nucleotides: TGTGCCAGCAGTTCCCGACAGAGCTCTGGGGCCAACGTCCTGACTTTC. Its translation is CASSSRQSSGANVLTF.